A single sample gave rise to the 7 T cell receptor beta chains below, sequenced in a study of blood T cells in healthy people across ages. Then a second PCR, running roughly 7 to 11 cycles, was carried out with a sample-barcoded 5' primer and a J-beta primer mix. One entry per CDR3 protein results from TCRdb running MiXCR on the 5' RACE reads. This table has 780,000 or so distinct CDR3 sequences, approximately 55% appearing once. Sample: blood. These receptors originate from an elderly man in good health.

The CDR3: CASSIGQLNTEAFF. The CDR3 region has the DNA TGCGCCAGCAGCATCGGACAGTTGAACACTGAAGCTTTCTTT. The J gene is TRBJ1-1, the V gene TRBV5-1; D possibly corresponds to TRBD1 (6 bases). The V end was cut by 4 bases, the J end by 0 bases, with 10 bases between. This CDR3 comprises 14 residues. The V gene's germline CDR1 is SGHRS and CDR2 YFSETQ.

The chain has TRBV3-1 and TRBJ1-2; D not certain. The germline V gene has CDR1 LGHDT and CDR2 YNNKEL (reference sequence). This CDR3 has 12 residues. The V end was cut by 3 bases, the J end by 7 bases, with 9 bases between. This CDR3 reads CASSQVASGYTF. The CDR3, as DNA: TGTGCCAGCAGCCAGGTAGCAAGTGGCTACACCTTC.

This clonotype was seen only a few times. This rearrangement joins TRBV7-3 to TRBJ2-5, with 8 bases fitting TRBD2. The J call is uncertain, as TRBJ2-7 better fits the DNA end. The germline gives CDR1 SGHTA, CDR2 FQGTGA. This CDR3 comprises 14 residues. The CDR3 DNA follows: TGTGCCAGCAGCCTGAGCGGGAGCGGGTACGAGCAGTACTTC. Its translation: CASSLSGSGYEQYF.

The V gene is TRBV10-1, the J gene TRBJ1-2; no definite D call. Trimming left V 0 bases short and J 6 bases short, with 14 bases between. Germline values: CDR1 WNHNN, CDR2 SYGVQD (reference sequence). CDR3 length: 15 amino acids. The CDR3: CASSESGRPADGYTF. CDR3 nucleotide sequence: TGCGCCAGCAGTGAGTCCGGACGGCCGGCGGATGGCTACACCTTC.

This rearrangement joins TRBV6-5 to TRBJ2-4; D call uncertain. TRBJ2-5 explains the end of the DNA better; the J call may be wrong. The CDR3 runs to 14 residues. The germline V gene has CDR1 MNHEY and CDR2 SVGAGI. The CDR3 protein is CASSLGIRQETQYF. The CDR3 nucleotides are TGTGCCAGCAGTTTAGGAATCCGCCAAGAGACCCAGTACTTC.

Only a few counts were recorded for this clonotype. The genes are TRBV7-9 and TRBJ1-2, with D possibly being TRBD1 (6 bases). The V end lost 2 bases, the J end lost 7 bases, and 17 bases lay between the germline ends. The V gene's germline CDR1 is SEHNR and CDR2 FQNEAQ (reference sequence). The CDR3 covers 15 residues. The CDR3 loop reads CASSLQGTDGSGYTF. The CDR3 DNA sequence: TGTGCCAGCAGCTTACAGGGGACCGATGGATCTGGCTACACCTTC.

The genes are TRBV10-3 and TRBJ2-3; no reliable D call. V dropped 2 bases and J dropped 14 bases, with 17 bases sitting between them. Looked up from germline, CDR1 is ENHRY and CDR2 is SYGVKD. The CDR3 consists of 13 residues. This CDR3 reads CAISEPPSRYAYF. The CDR3 nucleotides are TGTGCCATCAGTGAGCCGCCCTCCCGATACGCGTATTTT.